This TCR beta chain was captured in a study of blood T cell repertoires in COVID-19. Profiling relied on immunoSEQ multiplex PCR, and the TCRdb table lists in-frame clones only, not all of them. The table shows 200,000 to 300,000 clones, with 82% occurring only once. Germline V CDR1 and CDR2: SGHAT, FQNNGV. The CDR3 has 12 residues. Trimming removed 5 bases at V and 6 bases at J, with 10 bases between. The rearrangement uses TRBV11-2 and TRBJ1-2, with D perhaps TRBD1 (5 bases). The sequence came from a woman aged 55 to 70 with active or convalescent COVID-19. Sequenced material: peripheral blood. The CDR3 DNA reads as TGTGCCAGCAGCCACGGGGGGGATGGCTACACCTTC. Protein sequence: CASSHGGDGYTF.